One sample yielded the 23 T cell receptor beta chains listed below, sequenced in a study of cytomegalovirus exposure and HLA in healthy donors. Measured with immunoSEQ multiplex PCR; TCRdb has only the in-frame clones, and not every one. The sample records fewer than 120,000 clones, approximately 87% being singletons. The source material was PBMCs. Every receptor here comes from a woman under 40 in good health and CMV-seropositive.

J is TRBJ1-5 and V is TRBV7-3; 8 positions agree with TRBD1. This CDR3 has 19 amino acids. Germline CDR1 SGHTA, CDR2 FQGTGA. J was trimmed by 4 bases and V by 1 base; bases with no gene match: 15. CDR3 sequence reads: CASSLREGTGLPLNQPQHF. Written as DNA, the CDR3 is TGTGCCAGCAGCTTAAGAGAAGGGACAGGCCTGCCGCTAAATCAGCCCCAGCATTTT.

This sequence joins TRBV11-1 and TRBJ1-1; D is perhaps TRBD1 (6 bases). CDR3 length: 14 amino acids. Germline CDR1 and CDR2: SGHAT and FQDESV (reference sequence). Trimming removed 3 bases from V and 3 bases from J, with 11 bases in between. The CDR3 loop reads CASSFAGAYTEAFF. The CDR3 bases are TGTGCCAGCAGCTTTGCGGGGGCCTACACTGAAGCTTTCTTT.

This clone occurred a few times. The chain is built from TRBV5-1 and TRBJ2-1; 8 bases fit TRBD2. CDR1 and CDR2 from the germline V gene are SGHRS and YFSETQ. V lost 4 bases to trimming and J lost 4 bases; unmatched junction nucleotides: 10. The CDR3 consists of 16 residues. In DNA, the CDR3 is TGCGCCAGCAGCCCTACCATTAGCGGGAATTACAATGAGCAGTTCTTC. This translates into CASSPTISGNYNEQFF.

This clone was detected only a few times. V is TRBV10-3 and J is TRBJ2-1, with D perhaps TRBD1 (6 bases). The V gene's germline CDR1 is ENHRY and CDR2 SYGVKD. V was cut by 10 bases and J by 5 bases, with 12 bases left in between. The CDR3 runs to 12 residues. In DNA form, the CDR3 reads TGTGCCAGTACGGACAGTGACAATGAGCAGTTCTTC. Its translation is CASTDSDNEQFF.

This chain connects TRBV30 to TRBJ1-6; D is undetermined. The V end was cut by 3 bases, the J end by 3 bases, with 6 bases between. The CDR3 runs 13 residues. Germline CDR1 is GTSNPN and CDR2 is SVGIG (reference sequence). CDR3 nucleotide sequence: TGTGCCTGGAGCCGGAGCTATAATTCACCCCTCCACTTT. This sequence encodes CAWSRSYNSPLHF.

This rearrangement joins TRBV30 to TRBJ1-4, with 7 bases lining up with TRBD1. CDR1 is GTSNPN and CDR2 is SVGIG in the germline V gene (reference sequence). The junction had 19 bases not matched to a gene; V was cut back by 5 bases and J by 10 bases. The CDR3 runs to 16 residues. The CDR3 region has the DNA TGTGCCTGGGGCCCGGGACAGTTGACCGCGAGAAGAAAACTGTTTTTT. It translates to CAWGPGQLTARRKLFF.

The chain is built from TRBV20-1 and TRBJ2-1; weak D call: TRBD1 (6 bases). V lost 0 bases and J lost 10, with 7 bases in between. The CDR3 totals 11 residues. CDR1 is DFQATT and CDR2 is SNEGSKA in the germline V gene (reference sequence). As DNA, the CDR3 is TGCAGTGCTAGAGATCAGGGGGAGCAGTTCTTC. Translation gives CSARDQGEQFF.

CDR3 bases: TGTGCCAGCAGTTTATTGGGGACTCCTGGTTCTTGGAATGAGCAGTTCTTC. Amino acid sequence: CASSLLGTPGSWNEQFF. The chain combines TRBV27 with TRBJ2-1; weak D call: TRBD2 (6 bases). Germline CDR1 reads MNHEY; CDR2 reads SMNVEV (reference sequence). The V gene lost 1 base and the J gene lost 7 bases, with 20 bases spanning the gap. The CDR3 is 17 amino acids.

V and J are TRBV5-1 and TRBJ2-2, with 8 bases lining up with TRBD2. Germline V CDR1 and CDR2: SGHRS, YFSETQ. The V gene end was trimmed by 4 bases and the J gene end by 8 bases; junction bases not matched to a gene: 10. CDR3 size: 15 residues. The CDR3 here is CASSPGGARSGELFF. Written as DNA, the CDR3 is TGCGCCAGCAGCCCGGGGGGGGCGCGGTCTGGGGAGCTGTTTTTT.

The rearrangement uses TRBV11-1 and TRBJ1-4; TRBD1 agrees at 7 bases. The V segment lost 6 bases and the J segment 0 bases; nucleotides outside the gene matches: 4. This CDR3 comprises 15 residues. Looked up from germline, CDR1 is SGHAT and CDR2 is FQDESV (reference sequence). DNA for the CDR3: TGTGCCAGCAGAAAGGGGACAGCAACTAATGAAAAACTGTTTTTT. Translating gives CASRKGTATNEKLFF.

The CDR3 DNA sequence: TGTGCCAGCAGCTTGGGACAGGGCCGCGAGCAGTACTTC. Residues: CASSLGQGREQYF. This rearrangement joins TRBV7-2 to TRBJ2-7; 9 nucleotides line up with TRBD1. Germline CDR1 reads SGHTA; CDR2 reads FQGNSA. Germline trimming cut 3 bases from V and 6 bases from J; bases unmatched to any gene: 3. CDR3 size: 13 residues.

V gene TRBV2 combines with J gene TRBJ1-2, with D maybe TRBD1 (5 bases). This CDR3 contains 13 residues. The ends were cut back, 5 bases at V and 2 bases at J, with 9 bases in the middle. CDR1 and CDR2 (germline): SNHLY, FYNNEI. The CDR3 protein is CASSPDTNYGYTF. CDR3 in DNA: TGTGCCAGCAGTCCGGACACCAACTATGGCTACACCTTC.

In DNA, the CDR3 is TGTGCCAGCAGTGGGGACAGGGGGCCTAATGAGCAGTTCTTC. It encodes CASSGDRGPNEQFF. The chain has TRBV2 and TRBJ2-1; 12 bases align to TRBD1. The germline CDR1 and CDR2 sequences are SNHLY and FYNNEI. J gave up 7 bases and V 4 bases, and 2 bases lay outside the gene matches. The CDR3 covers 14 residues.

The chain uses TRBV5-1 and TRBJ2-5, with 9 bases aligning to TRBD2. Per the germline V gene, CDR1 is SGHRS and CDR2 is YFSETQ. This CDR3 spans 13 amino acids. Unmatched junction bases numbered 2, after V lost 3 bases and J lost 5 bases. The CDR3 DNA follows: TGCGCCAGCAGCTCCGGACTAGCGGAGACCCAGTACTTC. This gives the protein CASSSGLAETQYF.

This clone showed up just a few times. This rearrangement joins TRBV25-1 to TRBJ2-5; D is perhaps TRBD2 (6 bases). Trimming shortened V by 6 bases and J by 4 bases, and 6 bases separated the two germline ends. This CDR3 spans 11 amino acids. Germline V lookup: CDR1 MGHDK, CDR2 SYGVNS. The CDR3 reads CASREGETQYF. The CDR3 nucleotides are TGTGCCAGCAGGGAGGGAGAGACCCAGTACTTC.

The chain uses TRBV19 and TRBJ1-5, with D unresolved. CDR3 length: 13 residues. CDR1 LNHDA and CDR2 SQIVND come from the germline V gene (reference sequence). Trimming took 3 bases from V and 4 from J, leaving 7 bases between them. DNA of the CDR3: TGTGCCAGTAGTATGAGAGTAAATCAGCCCCAGCATTTT. Translating it yields CASSMRVNQPQHF.

The J gene is TRBJ1-1, the V gene TRBV27; D gene unclear. The V end was cut by 6 bases, the J end by 7 bases, with 21 bases between. The CDR3 runs to 15 residues. CDR1 and CDR2 from the germline V gene are MNHEY and SMNVEV (reference sequence). The CDR3 loop is CASRETGKAAYEAFF. The CDR3 DNA reads TGTGCCAGCAGGGAAACCGGGAAGGCGGCTTATGAAGCTTTCTTT.

The chain carries TRBV4-2 and TRBJ1-2; D call uncertain. Per the germline V gene, CDR1 is LGHNA and CDR2 is YNFKEQ. The CDR3 covers 15 residues. Trimming removed 0 bases from V and 4 bases from J, with 12 bases in between. CDR3 DNA sequence: TGTGCCAGCAGCCAAGAGCCGGAGGCAACCTATGGCTACACCTTC. Translated, it gives CASSQEPEATYGYTF.

The rearrangement joins TRBV2 to TRBJ2-7; TRBD2 might be the D (5 bases). CDR1 and CDR2 (germline): SNHLY, FYNNEI. The CDR3 contains 10 residues. Between the trimmed V and J ends, which lost 6 bases and 7 bases, there was a span of 7 bases. CDR3 sequence: CASRVAEQYF. The DNA of the CDR3 is TGTGCCAGCAGGGTAGCGGAGCAGTACTTC.

The chain uses TRBV5-1 and TRBJ2-1; weak D call: TRBD1 (6 bases). The germline V gene encodes CDR1 SGHRS and CDR2 YFSETQ. This CDR3 comprises 16 residues. Trimming stripped 3 bases from V and 9 bases from J, with 22 bases between. The CDR3 sequence is CASSYLTGTSKGEQFF. CDR3 DNA: TGCGCCAGCAGCTATCTAACCGGGACATCAAAGGGTGAGCAGTTCTTC. Combining the CDR3 with reference TRBV5-1 and TRBJ2-1 gives the whole variable domain KAGVTQTPRYLIKTRGQQVTLSCSPISGHRSVSWYQQTPGQGLQFLFEYFSETQRNKGNFPGRFSGRQFSNSRSEMNVSTLELGDSALYLCASSYLTGTSKGEQFFGPGTRLTVL.

This rearrangement joins TRBV15 to TRBJ1-1, with TRBD1 identical over 7 bases. The CDR3 is 14 amino acids. Germline V gives CDR1 LNHNV, CDR2 YYDKDF (reference sequence). V gave up 1 base and J gave up 5 bases; unmatched junction bases: 4. The CDR3 here is CATSRVGGWTEAFF. Written as DNA, the CDR3 is TGTGCCACCAGCAGAGTAGGGGGCTGGACTGAAGCTTTCTTT.

This clone turned up a few times. The J gene is TRBJ1-5, the V gene TRBV18, with 10 bases aligning to TRBD1. The CDR3 totals 15 residues. The J segment lost 4 bases and the V segment lost 3 bases, leaving 3 bases of the junction unmatched. The V gene's germline CDR1 is KGHSH and CDR2 LQKENI. CDR3 region: CASSPGTGENQPQHF. CDR3 nucleotides: TGTGCCAGCTCACCCGGGACAGGGGAAAATCAGCCCCAGCATTTT. The full variable domain, in which reference TRBV18 and TRBJ1-5 provide the parts outside the CDR3, is NAGVMQNPRHLVRRRGQEARLRCSPMKGHSHVYWYRQLPEEGLKFMVYLQKENIIDESGMPKERFSAEFPKEGPSILRIQQVVRGDSAAYFCASSPGTGENQPQHFGDGTRLSIL.

The rearrangement uses TRBV11-2 and TRBJ2-7, with 11 nucleotides matching TRBD2. Trimming cost V 1 base and J 4 bases; bases outside gene matches: 9. The CDR3 has 17 amino acids. CDR1 SGHAT and CDR2 FQNNGV come from the germline V gene. The CDR3 DNA reads TGTGCCAGCAGCTTAGCGCTAGCGGGAGGCCAGACTTACGAGCAGTACTTC. Protein product: CASSLALAGGQTYEQYF.